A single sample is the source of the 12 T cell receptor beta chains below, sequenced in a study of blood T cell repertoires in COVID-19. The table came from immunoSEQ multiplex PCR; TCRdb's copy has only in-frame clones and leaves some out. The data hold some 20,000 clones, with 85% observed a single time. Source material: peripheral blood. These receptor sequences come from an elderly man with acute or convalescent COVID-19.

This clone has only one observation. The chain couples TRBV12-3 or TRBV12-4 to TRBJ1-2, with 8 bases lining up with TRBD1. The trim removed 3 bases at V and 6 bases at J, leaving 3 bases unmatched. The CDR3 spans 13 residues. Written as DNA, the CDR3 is TGTGCCAGCAGTTTGGACAGGGTGGATGGCTACACCTTC. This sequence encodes CASSLDRVDGYTF.

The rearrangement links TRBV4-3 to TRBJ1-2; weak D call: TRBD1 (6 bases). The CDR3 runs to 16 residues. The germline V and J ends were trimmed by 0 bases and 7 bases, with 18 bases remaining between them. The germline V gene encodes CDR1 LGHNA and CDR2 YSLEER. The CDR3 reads CASSQEGGGTGTGYTF. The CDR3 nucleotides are TGCGCCAGCAGCCAAGAAGGGGGAGGGACCGGTACTGGCTACACCTTC.

The CDR3 reads CASSYPSSRQYF. As DNA, the CDR3 is TGTGCCAGCAGTTACCCTTCGTCTCGGCAGTACTTC. The J gene is TRBJ2-5, the V gene TRBV12-3 or TRBV12-4; D not resolved. The CDR3 sequence is 12 residues long. The V gene lost 4 bases and the J gene lost 11 bases, with 14 bases spanning the gap.

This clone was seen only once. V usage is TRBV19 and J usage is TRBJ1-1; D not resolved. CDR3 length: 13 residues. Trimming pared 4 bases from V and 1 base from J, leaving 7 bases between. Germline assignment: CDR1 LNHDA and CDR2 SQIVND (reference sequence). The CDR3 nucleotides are TGTGCCAGTAGTAAGGCGGGGAACACTGAAGCTTTCTTT. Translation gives CASSKAGNTEAFF.

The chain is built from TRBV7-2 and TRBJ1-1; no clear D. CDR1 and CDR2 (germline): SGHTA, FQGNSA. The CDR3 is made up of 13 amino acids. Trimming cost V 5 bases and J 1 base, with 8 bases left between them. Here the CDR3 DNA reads TGTGCCAGCAGCAAGGAGAGGAACACTGAAGCTTTCTTT. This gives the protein CASSKERNTEAFF.

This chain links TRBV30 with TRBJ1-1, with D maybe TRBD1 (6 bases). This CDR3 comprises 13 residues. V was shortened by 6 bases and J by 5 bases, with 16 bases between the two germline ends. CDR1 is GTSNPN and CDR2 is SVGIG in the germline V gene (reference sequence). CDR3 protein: CACNTGLETEAFF. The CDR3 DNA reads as TGTGCCTGCAATACAGGGCTGGAGACTGAAGCTTTCTTT.

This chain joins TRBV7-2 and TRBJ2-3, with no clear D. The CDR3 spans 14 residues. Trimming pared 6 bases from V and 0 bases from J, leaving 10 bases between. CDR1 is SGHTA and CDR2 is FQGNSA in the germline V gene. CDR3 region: CASSFSQSTDTQYF. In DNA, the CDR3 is TGTGCCAGCAGTTTTAGCCAGAGCACAGATACGCAGTATTTT.

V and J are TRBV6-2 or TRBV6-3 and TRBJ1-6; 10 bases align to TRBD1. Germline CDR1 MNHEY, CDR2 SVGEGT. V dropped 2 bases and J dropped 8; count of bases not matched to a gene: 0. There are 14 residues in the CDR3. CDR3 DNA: TGTGCCAGCAGTTACGGGACAGGGGATTCACCCCTCCACTTT. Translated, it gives CASSYGTGDSPLHF.

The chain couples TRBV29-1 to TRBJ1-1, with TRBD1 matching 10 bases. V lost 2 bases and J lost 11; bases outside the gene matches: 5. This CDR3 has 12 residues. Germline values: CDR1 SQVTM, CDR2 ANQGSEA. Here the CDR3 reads CSVERMDRGAFF. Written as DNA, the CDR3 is TGCAGCGTTGAACGAATGGACAGGGGGGCTTTCTTT.

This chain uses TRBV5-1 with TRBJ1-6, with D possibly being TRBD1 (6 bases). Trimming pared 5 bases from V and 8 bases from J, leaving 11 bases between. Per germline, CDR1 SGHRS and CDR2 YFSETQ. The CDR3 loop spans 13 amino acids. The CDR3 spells CASSRGSDSPLHF. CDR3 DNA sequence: TGCGCCAGCAGTAGGGGGTCAGATTCACCCCTCCACTTT.

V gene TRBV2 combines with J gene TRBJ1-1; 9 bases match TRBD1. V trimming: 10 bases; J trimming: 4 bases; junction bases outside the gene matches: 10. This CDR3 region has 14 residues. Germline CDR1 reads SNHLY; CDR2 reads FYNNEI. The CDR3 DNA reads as TGTGCCACCATGAGGACAGGGGAAGGCACTGAAGCTTTCTTT. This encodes CATMRTGEGTEAFF.

CDR3 bases: TGTGCCAGCAGGAGGGACAGGAGAAACACCGGGGAGCTGTTTTTT. It encodes CASRRDRRNTGELFF. This rearrangement joins TRBV5-4 to TRBJ2-2; 8 bases match TRBD1. In germline, CDR1 is SGHNT, CDR2 YYREEE (reference sequence). V was pared by 5 bases and J by 2 bases, with 5 bases of the junction left unmatched. This CDR3 has 15 amino acids. The full variable domain, completed using reference TRBV5-4 and TRBJ2-2, is ETGVTQSPTHLIKTRGQQVTLRCSSQSGHNTVSWYQQALGQGPQFIFQYYREEENGRGNFPPRFSGLQFPNYSSELNVNALELDDSALYLCASRRDRRNTGELFFGEGSRLTVL.